Described below is a single TCR beta chain sequence and its context. This clone was seen only once. The antigen this receptor binds is unknown. It has no much larger one-base neighbor in the sample; base qualities were not kept. The cohort was made up of 650 to 700 healthy bone marrow donors. At the time of sampling, all cohort members were nominally healthy, though unrecorded immune exposures were likely present. The donor tested CMV seronegative, placing the donor among the 300 to 400 seronegative members of the cohort. Every donor gave a peripheral blood sample, and the peripheral blood mononuclear cells from that sample were used for TCR beta sequencing. Genomic DNA was extracted from the blood cell samples with the Qiagen DNeasy Blood Extraction Kit. These data are taken from a study of cytomegalovirus exposure and HLA in healthy donors (dated by TCRdb to the late 2010s). Background on the whole study: In an earlier analysis of under 750 of the donors, around 290 Gb of sequence data and 90 million to 120 million unique TCR beta sequences from some 170 million T cells were reported. An early release that covered roughly 600 HLA-typed donors contained about 300 gigabases of sequencing data and 65 million to 100 million unique TCR sequences. Of the 300 to 500 genotyped donors, 80% to 90% were placed in the genetic ancestry cluster associated with self-reported Caucasian donors. The study aimed to test whether signatures of past pathogen exposure could be identified by cataloging public T cell receptors. The study used immunosequencing to profile the T cell repertoires of 600 to 850 subjects and linked those repertoires to cytomegalovirus serostatus. In addition to the first cohort of 666 subjects, a separate validation cohort of approximately 130 different subjects was used. To predict cytomegalovirus infection status, the study brought together high-throughput TCR immunosequencing, statistical association of individual TCRs with disease status, and machine learning. To study patterns of TCR occurrence, a later analysis re-analyzed previously published TCR beta repertoires from several hundred donors and added high-resolution HLA genotyping. Rather than drawing on any new phenotypic data, the later analysis identified candidate immune exposures from TCR beta sequences and the way those sequences occurred across donors. An earlier analysis of some 500 of the donors used high-throughput TCR beta sequencing to judge whether each TCR beta V gene segment behaved as functional or pseudogenic. Donor age, sex, ethnicity and CMV serostatus were collected together with the repertoire data. A later genetic analysis used genome-wide SNP genotypes for about 60% of the roughly 700 donors, treating that subset as a discovery cohort. All discovery cohort repertoires had been generated using a single sequencing platform. Both class I and class II loci were covered by HLA typing, at four-digit resolution. The number of typed donors differed by locus: about 629-630 for A, B, C, DRB1 and DQB1; 522 for DQA1; about 600 for DPA1; and roughly 490 for DPB1. Several DR-DQ haplotypes were treated as single units for association and clustering because of strong linkage in the cohort. Across 300 to 500 genotyped donors of the cohort, an average of about 240,000 unique TCR beta nucleotide sequences per donor were sequenced, and 15% to 20% of those sequences were non-productive.

Libraries were made using the immunoSEQ multiplex PCR assay. For the multiplex PCR, a mixture combining 60 forward primers for TCR Vbeta segments and 13 reverse primers for TCR Jbeta segments was used. The CDR3 region of rearranged TCR beta genes was amplified from genomic DNA by a multiplex PCR assay. On the Illumina HiSeq System, the amplified TCR beta libraries were sequenced as 87-base-pair reads. Regarding the original processing steps: Across the 666 repertoires, a later analysis counted approximately 75 million unique TCR beta chains, 9.5 million to 13 million of which were shared by at least two donors. Raw reads were error-corrected and collapsed into unique sequences with a nearest-neighbor algorithm that merged closely related sequences to remove PCR and sequencing errors. V, D and J gene segments were assigned by aligning CDR3 sequences to IMGT reference sequences. For a sequence to be retained, at least a six-nucleotide match to both a V gene segment and a J gene segment was required. Rearrangements were classified as productive when the CDR3 lacked stop codons and remained in frame with V and J, and all other rearrangements were classified as non-productive. Following IMGT convention, CDR3 was defined as the stretch from the second conserved V-encoded cysteine up to the conserved J-encoded phenylalanine. The earlier analysis of roughly 590 of the donors excluded any sequence lacking an unambiguous match to a single V gene segment. In an earlier analysis of approximately 610 of the donors, V segments were called functional above 56.7% productive rearrangements and were called segregating when the between-donor standard deviation exceeded 5%. To diagnose cytomegalovirus status from the catalog of TCR beta chain sequences, a statistical classification framework was built. A later analysis assigned V and J genes by comparing TCR nucleotide sequences with IMGT/GENE-DB human TR gene sequences. Using the TCRdist pipeline, a later analysis assigned CDR3 sequences along with most-parsimonious VDJ recombination scenarios. In a later analysis, each TCR beta chain was defined by its CDR3 amino acid sequence together with its V-gene family, and reads lacking a unique V-gene family were excluded. To address suspected cross-contamination and a sequencing artifact, a later analysis removed over 500 highly shared, low-generation-probability nucleotide sequences. A later analysis calculated a clonal expansion index for each public chain from normalized within-repertoire ranks of inferred template counts. In a later analysis, generation probabilities were computed with a VDJ recombination model fitted to out-of-frame rearrangements, and the resulting probabilities were checked against IGoR. In a later analysis, TCR-TCR, TCR-HLA and TCR-CMV co-occurrence was scored with hypergeometric tests, and a repertoire-size bias correction was applied to TCR pairs. False discovery rates were estimated in a later analysis by permuting HLA or CMV assignments 20 times. A later analysis grouped co-occurring TCRs with DBSCAN, adding TCRdist sequence similarity when clustering within HLA-allele-positive subsets. Repertoires with fewer than 30,000 or more than 120,000 public chains were left out of co-occurrence clustering, as were four to six repertoires with anomalous nucleotide sharing. As stored in TCRdb, this immuneACCESS dataset retains in-frame rearrangements with V and J assigned. A fraction of the clones does not appear; measured against another copy, unresolved V genes explain less than half of the discrepancy, and the remainder lacks a known reason. Clone size and the V and J calls come from that table; the DNA yielded D and trimming. The table for this sample lists around 100,000 clones; about 81% of them were counted only once. The ten largest clones take up 2% to 2.5% of the sample.

Beyond this particular receptor, the publication reports: In a later analysis, HLA-associated TCR beta chains showed more clonal expansion and lower generation probabilities than non-associated chains that were equally common. The sequencing pipeline was judged likely to have produced a cluster of highly shared sequence variants as a technical artifact. This cohort had only TCR beta chains sequenced, and the lack of alpha or paired-chain data limited which features could be detected. A later genetic analysis reported fewer N-insertions in productive TCRs among donors in an Asian-associated ancestry cluster than the roughly 640-donor mean. Because counts were too low, around 17 rarely observed V segments, including chromosome 9 orphons, were left out of the earlier analysis of a few hundred of the donors. In the study, approximately 150 TCR beta chains were listed as associated with cytomegalovirus. A later analysis found that most CMV-associated TCR beta chains appeared HLA-restricted, with HLA associations seemingly driven largely by CMV exposure. Because some donors lacked HLA typing at each locus, the association tests relied only on the typed subset. An association between a missense DCLRE1C variant and V-gene and J-gene trimming of TCR beta chains was found in a later genetic analysis and replicated in an independent cohort. In vitro tests confirmed that a few of the cytomegalovirus-associated TCR beta chains recognize cytomegalovirus antigens. In an earlier analysis of approximately 590 of the donors, most TCR beta V segments appeared in productive rearrangements about 90% or about 30% of the time, broadly matching IMGT annotations. A further reported finding was that TCR beta sequences accurately predicted the HLA-A and HLA-B alleles for most subjects in the first cohort. While some public TCRs were present in many individuals, most TCR sequences turned up only very rarely across donors. Linkage disequilibrium might explain the correlated functional status among segregating V segments, but an unknown experimental factor could not be ruled out. Some IMGT-functional V segments, including TRBV6-2 and TRBV6-3, could not be distinguished by the 87-base-pair reads and were therefore excluded. At a false discovery rate of 0.05, a later analysis linked under 20,000 TCR beta sequences to specific HLA alleles. According to a later analysis, TCR association rates differed among HLA loci, with DRB1 alleles showing the most associated TCRs and HLA-C alleles showing the fewest. CMV serostatus was the only immune exposure information available for the cohort. A later analysis reported that several top co-occurrence clusters appeared linked to parvovirus B19, influenza, CMV and Epstein-Barr virus. The classifier was reported to diagnose cytomegalovirus status with high specificity and sensitivity in both the original and validation cohorts. The presence/absence analyses assumed that sequencing depth was roughly uniform across donors, and that assumption may not be true. It was suggested by the authors that the approach could potentially be generalized to other disease states and immunological phenotypes. Assigning TCR associations to individual alleles was difficult when HLA alleles, especially DR and DQ, strongly co-occurred.

The CDR3 covers 15 residues, taking in both the cysteine and the phenylalanine. CDR3 DNA is the only sequence kept; it has 45 bases, read in frame from the first base. In the germline V gene, CDR1 corresponds to SGDLS and CDR2 to YYNGEE. V is cut back by 4 bases and J by 5 bases, with 12 bases in the junction unmatched. The chain is made from TRBV9 and TRBJ2-7, and TRBD1 matches 7 of the central bases. Sequences were obtained from PBMCs. The sequence came from a man younger than 30 in good health and CMV-seronegative. The DNA sequence is TGTGCCAGCAGCATGCTAGGGGGCGCCGGCGACGAGCAGTACTTC. Translated, this gives CASSMLGGAGDEQYF. Supplemented by the reference TRBV9 and TRBJ2-7 proteins around the CDR3, the complete variable domain is DSGVTQTPKHLITATGQRVTLRCSPRSGDLSVYWYQQSLDQGLQFLIQYYNGEERAKGNILERFSAQQFPDLHSELNLSSLELGDSALYFCASSMLGGAGDEQYFGPGTRLTVT.